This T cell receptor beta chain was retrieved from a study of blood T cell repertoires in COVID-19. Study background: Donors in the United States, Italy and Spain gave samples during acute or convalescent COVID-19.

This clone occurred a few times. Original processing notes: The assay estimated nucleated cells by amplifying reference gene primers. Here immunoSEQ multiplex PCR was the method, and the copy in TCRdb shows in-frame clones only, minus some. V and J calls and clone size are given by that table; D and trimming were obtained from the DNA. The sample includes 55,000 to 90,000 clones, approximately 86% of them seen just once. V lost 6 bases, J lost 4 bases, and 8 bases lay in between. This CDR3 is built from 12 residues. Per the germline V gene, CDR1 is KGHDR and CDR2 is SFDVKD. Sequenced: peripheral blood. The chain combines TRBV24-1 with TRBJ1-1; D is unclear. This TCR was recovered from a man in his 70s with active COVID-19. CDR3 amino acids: CATSTAVTEAFF. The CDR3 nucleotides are TGTGCCACCAGTACCGCGGTCACTGAAGCTTTCTTT.